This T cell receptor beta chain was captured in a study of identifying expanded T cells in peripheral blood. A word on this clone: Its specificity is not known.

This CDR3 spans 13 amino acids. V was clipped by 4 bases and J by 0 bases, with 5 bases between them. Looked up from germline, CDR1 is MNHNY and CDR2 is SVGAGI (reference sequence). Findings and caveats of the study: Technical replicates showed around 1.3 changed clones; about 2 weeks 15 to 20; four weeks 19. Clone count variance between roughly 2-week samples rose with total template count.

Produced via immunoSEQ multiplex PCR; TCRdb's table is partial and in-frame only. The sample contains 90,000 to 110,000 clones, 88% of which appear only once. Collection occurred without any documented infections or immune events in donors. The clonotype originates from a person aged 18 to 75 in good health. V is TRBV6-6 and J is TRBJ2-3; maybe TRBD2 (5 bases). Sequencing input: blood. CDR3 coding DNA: TGTGCCAGCAGTTGGAGGAGCACAGATACGCAGTATTTT. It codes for CASSWRSTDTQYF.